The 27 T cell receptor beta chains given below trace back to one sample, sequenced in a study of beta chain features in type 1 diabetes. Study-wide findings and caveats: For Type 1 diabetes patients, all four CD4+ subsets carried TCRB CDR3s that were moderately but significantly shorter.

No cognate antigen is known for these TCRs. The investigators reverse transcribed all of the isolated RNA, so they sequenced expressed TCRB transcripts. Here immunoSEQ multiplex PCR was the method, and the copy in TCRdb shows in-frame clones only, minus some. The table records under 850,000 clones, 13% of them present only once. Specimen: naive CD4+ T cells from blood. These receptors were collected from a man younger than 35 with type 1 diabetes.

This sequence joins TRBV6-1 and TRBJ1-1; D gene unclear. Trimming shortened V by 2 bases and J by 12 bases, and 13 bases separated the two germline ends. The CDR3 extends over 12 amino acids. Germline CDR1 is MNHNS and CDR2 is SASEGT. CDR3 region: CASSELQTVTFF. Here the CDR3 DNA reads TGTGCCAGCAGTGAACTCCAGACTGTAACTTTCTTT.

This clone was seen a handful of times. This sequence joins TRBV9 and TRBJ2-2; no clear D gene. The V gene lost 4 bases and the J gene lost 4 bases, with 11 bases spanning the gap. The CDR3 has 14 residues. Germline lookup yields CDR1 SGDLS and CDR2 YYNGEE. The CDR3 loop reads CASSPPGGTGELFF. Written as DNA, the CDR3 is TGTGCCAGCAGCCCCCCTGGCGGCACCGGGGAGCTGTTTTTT. Filled out from reference TRBV9 and TRBJ2-2, the complete variable domain reads DSGVTQTPKHLITATGQRVTLRCSPRSGDLSVYWYQQSLDQGLQFLIQYYNGEERAKGNILERFSAQQFPDLHSELNLSSLELGDSALYFCASSPPGGTGELFFGEGSRLTVL.

This chain joins TRBV30 and TRBJ1-1, with unresolved D. Per the germline V gene, CDR1 is GTSNPN and CDR2 is SVGIG (reference sequence). V was clipped by 4 bases and J by 5 bases, with 8 bases between them. This CDR3 has 11 amino acids. In DNA, the CDR3 is TGTGCCTGGATCGGGCGGACTGAAGCTTTCTTT. This gives the protein CAWIGRTEAFF.

This clone was seen a handful of times. V gene TRBV5-4 combines with J gene TRBJ2-5; weak D call: TRBD2 (7 bases). The germline gives CDR1 SGHNT, CDR2 YYREEE (reference sequence). With 1 base removed from V and 4 bases from J, the gap between germline ends came to 11 bases. The CDR3 consists of 14 residues. CDR3 region: CASSLIGGPETQYF. DNA for the CDR3: TGTGCCAGCAGCTTGATCGGGGGGCCAGAGACCCAGTACTTC.

This clone has just a few counts. The V gene is TRBV2, the J gene TRBJ1-1; D not resolved. The CDR3 is 11 amino acids. Germline V gives CDR1 SNHLY, CDR2 FYNNEI. V was pared by 4 bases and J by 7 bases, with 7 bases between. CDR3 in amino acids: CASSGRGEAFF. As DNA, the CDR3 is TGTGCCAGCAGTGGACGGGGTGAAGCTTTCTTT.

The chain couples TRBV30 to TRBJ2-7; 8 nucleotides agree with TRBD1. V lost 2 bases to trimming and J lost 6 bases; unmatched junction nucleotides: 3. This CDR3 region has 12 residues. The germline CDR1 and CDR2 sequences are GTSNPN and SVGIG (reference sequence). As DNA, the CDR3 is TGTGCCTGGAGTCAACAGGGGGGCGAGCAGTACTTC. Translation: CAWSQQGGEQYF.

V gene TRBV30 combines with J gene TRBJ1-1, with TRBD1 matching 10 bases. Germline V gives CDR1 GTSNPN, CDR2 SVGIG (reference sequence). The CDR3 length is 15 residues. Trimming took 3 bases from V and 4 from J; bases not matched to a gene: 8. This CDR3 reads CAWRGDRGPGTEAFF. The CDR3 region has the DNA TGTGCCTGGAGGGGGGACAGGGGCCCTGGCACTGAAGCTTTCTTT.

A few counts support this clone. The V gene is TRBV11-2, the J gene TRBJ2-1; TRBD1 aligns across 7 bases. The V gene end was trimmed by 1 base and the J gene end by 10 bases; junction bases not matched to a gene: 10. Germline CDR1 is SGHAT and CDR2 is FQNNGV. The CDR3 contains 15 residues. The CDR3 reads CASSLGGTVSSEQFF. DNA of the CDR3: TGTGCCAGCAGCTTAGGGGGGACAGTCTCGTCGGAGCAGTTCTTC.

This clone was observed a few times. This chain connects TRBV27 to TRBJ2-7; no clear D gene. From germline, CDR1 is MNHEY and CDR2 SMNVEV (reference sequence). V dropped 5 bases and J dropped 1 base, with 12 bases sitting between them. This CDR3 has 14 residues. CDR3 in amino acids: CASSPYQESYEQYF. The CDR3 DNA reads TGTGCCAGCAGTCCCTATCAAGAATCCTACGAGCAGTACTTC.

This clone came up a few times. The chain carries TRBV7-2 and TRBJ2-5, with 10 bases that match TRBD2. CDR1 and CDR2 from the germline V gene are SGHTA and FQGNSA. The CDR3 consists of 14 residues. V was clipped by 5 bases and J by 3 bases; unmatched bases: 3. For the CDR3, the DNA is TGTGCCAGCAGCCCGGGACTAGCGAAAGAGACCCAGTACTTC. Amino acids: CASSPGLAKETQYF.

This clone was seen only a few times. This chain uses TRBV9 with TRBJ2-1; 9 bases line up with TRBD2. The germline gives CDR1 SGDLS, CDR2 YYNGEE. The CDR3 consists of 15 residues. V trimming: 4 bases; J trimming: 7 bases; junction bases outside the gene matches: 9. The CDR3 nucleotides read TGTGCCAGCAGCTCGGGACTAGCTTTGCAGAATGAGCAGTTCTTC. Translating gives CASSSGLALQNEQFF.

This chain links TRBV7-6 with TRBJ1-3; no definite D call. V was clipped by 2 bases and J by 1 base, with 9 bases between them. Germline V gene data show CDR1 as SGHVS and CDR2 as FNYEAQ. The length of the CDR3 is 15 residues. CDR3 in DNA: TGTGCCAGCAGCTTAAATGGGCTTTCTGGAAACACCATATATTTT. Translation: CASSLNGLSGNTIYF.

In this sample, this clone turned up a few times. This chain joins TRBV19 and TRBJ2-5; TRBD2 might be the D (6 bases). Trimming cost V 9 bases and J 0 bases, with 14 bases left between them. CDR3 length equals 14 residues. Per the germline V gene, CDR1 is LNHDA and CDR2 is SQIVND (reference sequence). CDR3: CASSQRGNQETQYF. Here the CDR3 DNA reads TGTGCCAGCTCACAACGGGGGAACCAAGAGACCCAGTACTTC.

This clone was seen a few times. The chain recombines TRBV18 with TRBJ1-6; no firm D call. Deletions cut 5 bases from V and 14 bases from J, with 13 bases between. The CDR3 is 12 residues long. Per germline, CDR1 KGHSH and CDR2 LQKENI. The CDR3 reads CASSEPLETLHF. The DNA for the CDR3 is TGTGCCAGCTCAGAACCGTTGGAGACCCTCCACTTT.

This clone occurred a few times. CDR3 in amino acids: CASSLTPSKTQYF. DNA of the CDR3: TGTGCCAGCAGCTTAACGCCCTCGAAGACCCAGTACTTC. The chain uses TRBV7-3 and TRBJ2-5; D ambiguous. Germline V CDR1 and CDR2: SGHTA, FQGTGA. V lost 0 bases and J lost 6, with 8 bases in between. This CDR3 spans 13 amino acids.

This rearrangement joins TRBV27 to TRBJ1-2; 9 bases fit TRBD1. CDR1 and CDR2 from the germline V gene are MNHEY and SMNVEV (reference sequence). The CDR3 totals 14 residues. V shed 6 bases, J shed 8 bases, and the junction held 10 bases outside the gene matches. The CDR3 here is CASSLGQGFGGYTF. The CDR3 DNA sequence: TGTGCCAGCAGCCTGGGACAGGGATTTGGGGGCTACACCTTC.

The genes are TRBV11-3 and TRBJ2-1; 8 positions agree with TRBD2. The germline V gene encodes CDR1 SGHNT and CDR2 YENEEA. With 5 bases clipped from V and 9 bases from J, the junction kept 6 bases outside the gene matches. This CDR3 contains 13 residues. The CDR3, as DNA: TGTGCCAGCAGCGGGACTAGTGGGGCTGAGCAGTTCTTC. It specifies CASSGTSGAEQFF.

The CDR3 DNA reads TGTGCCAGCAGCTTTGTACAGGGACCGATGGACTATGGCTACACCTTC. Its protein product is CASSFVQGPMDYGYTF. The chain uses TRBV11-1 and TRBJ1-2; D is perhaps TRBD1 (6 bases). The CDR3 runs 16 residues. V lost 3 bases and J 3 bases, leaving 17 bases between the germline ends. CDR1 and CDR2 (germline): SGHAT, FQDESV (reference sequence).

This clone was detected only a few times. This chain joins TRBV5-4 and TRBJ1-1; maybe TRBD1 (5 bases). CDR3 length: 15 residues. V gave up 6 bases and J gave up 2 bases, with 17 bases separating them. CDR1 and CDR2 (germline): SGHNT, YYREEE (reference sequence). CDR3 DNA: TGTGCCAGCACCCAACCCCAGGGCGGAAACACTGAAGCTTTCTTT. It specifies CASTQPQGGNTEAFF.

This clone was counted only a few times. The V call is TRBV5-6, the J call TRBJ2-5; 7 bases are shared with TRBD2. The J call may not be correct, given that the DNA end is closer to TRBJ2-7. The CDR3 extends over 12 amino acids. CDR1 SGHDT and CDR2 YYEEEE come from the germline V gene. Written as DNA, the CDR3 is TGTGCCAGCAGCTGGGAGGGGTACGAGCAGTACTTC. This encodes CASSWEGYEQYF.

The V and J genes are TRBV9 and TRBJ1-5; 7 nucleotides line up with TRBD1. Trimming removed 3 bases from V and 0 bases from J; junction bases left unmatched: 3. The CDR3 contains 15 residues. Germline V gives CDR1 SGDLS, CDR2 YYNGEE. The CDR3 nucleotides are TGTGCCAGCAGCGCAACAGGGGTTAGCAATCAGCCCCAGCATTTT. It encodes CASSATGVSNQPQHF.

The V gene is TRBV29-1, the J gene TRBJ2-2; 7 nucleotides agree with TRBD1. This CDR3 has 15 amino acids. In germline, CDR1 is SQVTM, CDR2 ANQGSEA. The junction had 5 bases not matched to a gene; V was cut back by 4 bases and J by 0 bases. The CDR3 loop reads CSVVRDRANTGELFF. CDR3 bases: TGCAGCGTTGTTAGAGACAGGGCGAACACCGGGGAGCTGTTTTTT.

J is TRBJ2-1 and V is TRBV7-3, with 7 positions matching TRBD1. Looked up from germline, CDR1 is SGHTA and CDR2 is FQGTGA. The CDR3 is 14 amino acids. With 5 bases clipped from V and 5 bases from J, the junction kept 6 bases outside the gene matches. CDR3 region: CASSPNTGDNEQFF. The CDR3 DNA follows: TGTGCCAGCAGCCCGAACACAGGGGACAATGAGCAGTTCTTC.

This clone was detected only a few times. This sequence joins TRBV5-4 and TRBJ1-3; no clear D. The CDR3 covers 14 residues. CDR1 and CDR2 (germline): SGHNT, YYREEE (reference sequence). V was cut by 4 bases and J by 0 bases, with 8 bases left in between. CDR3 DNA: TGTGCCAGCAGCCACTACAGCTCTGGAAACACCATATATTTT. Its protein is CASSHYSSGNTIYF.

This clone was seen a handful of times. This chain links TRBV6-5 with TRBJ2-3, with D possibly matching TRBD2 (6 bases). The CDR3 runs to 11 residues. V lost 6 bases to trimming and J lost 8 bases, with 9 bases between them. CDR1 is MNHEY and CDR2 is SVGAGI in the germline V gene. The CDR3 sequence is CASSNGGTQYF. CDR3 bases: TGTGCCAGCAGCAACGGGGGTACGCAGTATTTT.

V usage is TRBV7-7 and J usage is TRBJ2-2; TRBD1 might be the D (5 bases). This CDR3 is built from 14 residues. V lost 7 bases, J lost 6 bases, and 15 bases lay in between. CDR1 SSHAT and CDR2 FNYEAQ come from the germline V gene (reference sequence). The CDR3 here is CASTSGSGSGELFF. CDR3 in DNA: TGTGCCAGCACCTCAGGGTCGGGTTCCGGGGAGCTGTTTTTT.

This clone turned up a few times. The rearrangement uses TRBV2 and TRBJ2-3, with D perhaps TRBD1 (6 bases). The CDR3 is 15 residues long. Germline V gene lookup returns CDR1 SNHLY and CDR2 FYNNEI. Trimming took 11 bases from V and 5 from J, leaving 23 bases between them. This CDR3 is CAQQVGLGAGDTQYF. CDR3 DNA sequence: TGTGCCCAGCAGGTTGGCCTGGGGGCAGGAGATACGCAGTATTTT.